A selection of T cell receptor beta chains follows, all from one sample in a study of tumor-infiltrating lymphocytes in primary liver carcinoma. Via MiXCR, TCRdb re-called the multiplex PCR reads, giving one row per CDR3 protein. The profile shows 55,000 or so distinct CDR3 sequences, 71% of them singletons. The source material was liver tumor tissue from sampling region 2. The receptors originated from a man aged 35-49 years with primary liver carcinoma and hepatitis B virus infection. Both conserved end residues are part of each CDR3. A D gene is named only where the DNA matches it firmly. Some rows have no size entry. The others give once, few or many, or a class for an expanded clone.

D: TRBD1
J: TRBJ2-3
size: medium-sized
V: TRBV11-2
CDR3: CASSIPTGATDTQYF
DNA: TGTGCCAGCAGCATACCGACAGGGGCGACAGATACGCAGTATTTT

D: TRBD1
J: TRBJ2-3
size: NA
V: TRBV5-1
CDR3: CARSLGQGTGTQYF
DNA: TGCGCCAGAAGCTTGGGACAGGGTACAGGTACGCAGTATTTT

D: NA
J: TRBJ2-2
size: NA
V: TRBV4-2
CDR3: CASSQGGRGYSGYTGELFF
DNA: TGTGCCAGCAGCCAAGGGGGCAGGGGCTATTCGGGTTACACCGGGGAGCTGTTTTTT

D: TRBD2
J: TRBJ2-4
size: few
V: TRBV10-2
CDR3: CASSEGTSGIAKNIQYF
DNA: TGCGCCAGCAGTGAGGGGACTAGCGGGATAGCCAAAAACATTCAGTACTTC

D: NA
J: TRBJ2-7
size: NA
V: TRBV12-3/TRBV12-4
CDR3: CASSSGYGANYEQYF
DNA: TGTGCCAGCAGTTCAGGATATGGGGCCAACTACGAGCAGTACTTC

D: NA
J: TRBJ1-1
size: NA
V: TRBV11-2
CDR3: CASNLVDNTVAFF
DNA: TGTGCCAGCAACTTAGTGGATAACACTGTAGCTTTCTTT

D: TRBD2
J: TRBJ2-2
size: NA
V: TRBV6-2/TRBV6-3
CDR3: CASSTLAGLNTGELFF
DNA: TGTGCCAGCAGTACTCTAGCGGGGCTGAACACCGGGGAGCTCTTTTTT

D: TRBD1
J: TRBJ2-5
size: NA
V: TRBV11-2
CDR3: CTSSLTTGGSEETQYF
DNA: TGTACCAGCAGCTTAACAACAGGGGGCTCGGAGGAGACCCAGTACTTC

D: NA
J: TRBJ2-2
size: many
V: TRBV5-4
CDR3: CASSLSTGTGELFF
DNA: TGTGCCAGCAGCTTGAGTACGGGGACCGGGGAGCTGTTTTTT

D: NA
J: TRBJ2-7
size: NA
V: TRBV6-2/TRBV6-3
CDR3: CASSYLRTAAYDQYF
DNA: TGTGCCAGCAGTTACTTGAGGACAGCAGCCTACGATCAGTACTTC

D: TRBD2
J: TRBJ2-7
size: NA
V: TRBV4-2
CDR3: CASSGKPGQTGGPHEQYF
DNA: TGTGCCAGCAGTGGAAAACCGGGACAAACGGGAGGGCCACATGAGCAGTACTTC

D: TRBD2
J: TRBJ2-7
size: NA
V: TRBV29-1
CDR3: CNVGTSGRSGEQYF
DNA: TGCAACGTCGGGACTAGCGGGAGGTCTGGGGAGCAATACTTC

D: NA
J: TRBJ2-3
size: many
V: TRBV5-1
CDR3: CASSRTWTDPDTDTQYF
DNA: TGCGCCAGCAGCCGGACCTGGACCGACCCTGACACAGATACGCAGTATTTT

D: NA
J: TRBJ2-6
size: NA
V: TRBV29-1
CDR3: CSVFRDTDAGANVLTF
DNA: TGCAGCGTTTTCCGTGACACAGACGCTGGGGCCAACGTCCTGACTTTC

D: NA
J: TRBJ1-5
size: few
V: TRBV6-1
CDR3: CARSPDRNQPQHF
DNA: TGTGCCAGGAGCCCCGACAGGAATCAGCCCCAGCATTTT

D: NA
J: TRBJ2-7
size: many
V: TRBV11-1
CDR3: CASSAFGGTYEQYF
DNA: TGTGCCAGCAGCGCCTTCGGAGGGACCTACGAGCAGTACTTC

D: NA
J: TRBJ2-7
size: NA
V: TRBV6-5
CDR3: CASPSGTWYNEQYF
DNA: TGTGCCAGCCCCTCCGGGACATGGTATAATGAACAGTACTTC

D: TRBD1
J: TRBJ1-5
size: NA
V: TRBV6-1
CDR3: CASSPSQGRQSQHF
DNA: TGTGCCAGCAGCCCCTCACAGGGGAGGCAGTCCCAGCATTTT